The TCR beta chain under discussion was sequenced for a study of blood T cell repertoires in COVID-19. The assay was immunoSEQ multiplex PCR, and TCRdb's table has in-frame clones only and misses some. The sample records more than 85,000 clones, around 79% being singletons. This CDR3 is built from 15 residues. V trimming: 7 bases; J trimming: 6 bases; junction bases outside the gene matches: 7. Germline V gene data show CDR1 as LNHDA and CDR2 as SQIVND (reference sequence). Sequencing used peripheral blood. The rearrangement uses TRBV19 and TRBJ1-5, with 12 bases fitting TRBD1. This TCR derives from an elderly woman with active or convalescent COVID-19. Here the CDR3 reads CASTRGTGGGQPQHF. The CDR3 coding sequence is TGTGCCAGTACCCGCGGGACAGGGGGCGGTCAGCCCCAGCATTTT.